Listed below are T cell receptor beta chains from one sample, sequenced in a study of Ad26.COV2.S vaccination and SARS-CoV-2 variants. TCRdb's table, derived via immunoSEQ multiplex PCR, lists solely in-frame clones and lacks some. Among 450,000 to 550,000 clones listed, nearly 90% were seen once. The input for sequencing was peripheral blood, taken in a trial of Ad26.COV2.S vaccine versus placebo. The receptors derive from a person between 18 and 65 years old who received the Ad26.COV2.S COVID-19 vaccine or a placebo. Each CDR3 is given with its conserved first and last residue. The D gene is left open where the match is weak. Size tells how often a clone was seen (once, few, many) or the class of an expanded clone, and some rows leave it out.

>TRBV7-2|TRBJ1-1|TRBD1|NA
TGTGCCAGCAGATACGACAGGGGGCTTTTCGAAGCTTTCTTT
CASRYDRGLFEAFF
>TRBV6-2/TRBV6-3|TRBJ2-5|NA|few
TGTGCCAGCAGTTATAGCGTGGGCGAGACCCAGTACTTC
CASSYSVGETQYF
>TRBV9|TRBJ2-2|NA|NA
TGTGCCAGTACCAAGTCCCCAGGGACCGGGGAGCTGTTTTTT
CASTKSPGTGELFF
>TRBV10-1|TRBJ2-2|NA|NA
TGCGCCACCGAGACGGGGCAGCGGAACACCGGGGAGCTGTTTTTT
CATETGQRNTGELFF
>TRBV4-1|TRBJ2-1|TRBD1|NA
TGCGCCAGCAGCCAATCCCTGACAGGGGGCTCTCCTCTGGAGTTCTTC
CASSQSLTGGSPLEFF
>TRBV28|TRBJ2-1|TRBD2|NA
TGTGCCAGCAAGCGGGAGTCACACTACAATGAGCAGTTCTTC
CASKRESHYNEQFF
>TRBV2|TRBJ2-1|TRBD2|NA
TGTGCCAGCAACCTAGCGGGGGTTGGTGAGCAGTTCTTC
CASNLAGVGEQFF
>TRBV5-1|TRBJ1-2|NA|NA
TGCGCCAGCAGCTTGGGAATATCATACTCAGGGCTTTTTCATGGCTACACCTTC
CASSLGISYSGLFHGYTF
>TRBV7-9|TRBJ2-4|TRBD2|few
TGTGCCAGCAGCCCCCAGACTAGCGGGAGTGGTGTTATATGGATTCAGTACTTC
CASSPQTSGSGVIWIQYF
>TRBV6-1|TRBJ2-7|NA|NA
TGTGCCAGCAACCAGGGACCTTCCCTCTACGAGCAGTACTTC
CASNQGPSLYEQYF
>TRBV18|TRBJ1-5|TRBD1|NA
TGTGCCAGCTCACCCCGGACAGGGGATCAGCCCCAGCATTTT
CASSPRTGDQPQHF
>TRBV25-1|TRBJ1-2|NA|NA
TGTGCCAGCAGTGAATACCATAGGACCTATGGCTACACCTTC
CASSEYHRTYGYTF
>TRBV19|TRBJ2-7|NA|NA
TGTGCCAGTAGTATAGGCTCCAGCTCCTACGAGCAGTACTTC
CASSIGSSSYEQYF
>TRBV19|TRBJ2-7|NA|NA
TGTGCCAGTAGTATAGTGACAGAGGCCGAGCAGTACTTC
CASSIVTEAEQYF
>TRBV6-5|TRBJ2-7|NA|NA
TGTGCCAGCACCGAGGAGTACAGGGCGGGCTACGAGCAGTACTTC
CASTEEYRAGYEQYF
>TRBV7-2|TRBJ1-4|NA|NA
TGTGCCAGCAGCCTGCGACAGCCAACTAATGAAAAACTGTTTTTT
CASSLRQPTNEKLFF
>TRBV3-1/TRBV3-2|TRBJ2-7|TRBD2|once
TGTGCCAGCAGCCAAGACTCCCCTAGAAAAGCGGGAGGCCACTACGAGCAGTACTTC
CASSQDSPRKAGGHYEQYF
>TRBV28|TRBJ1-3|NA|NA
TGTGCCAGCAGGTCGGGGACAAGTGGCAACACCATATATTTT
CASRSGTSGNTIYF
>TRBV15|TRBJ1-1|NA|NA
TGTGCCACCAGCAGAGGGTCGATCGGGAACACTGAAGCTTTCTTT
CATSRGSIGNTEAFF
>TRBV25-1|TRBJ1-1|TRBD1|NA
TGTGCCAGCAGATCGACAGGGACCTGGAACACTGAAGCTTTCTTT
CASRSTGTWNTEAFF
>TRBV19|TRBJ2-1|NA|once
TGTGCCAGTAGTATAGTCTTGTATTCCTACAATGAGCAGTTCTTC
CASSIVLYSYNEQFF
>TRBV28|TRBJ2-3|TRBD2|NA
TGTGCCAGCACCAGTCCCTCCCCCCTTTCTTCTAGCGGGAGAGGGGTCACAGATACGCAGTATTTT
CASTSPSPLSSSGRGVTDTQYF
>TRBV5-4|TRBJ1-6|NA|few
TGTGCCAGCAGCTTGGGGATCTCACCCCTCCACTTT
CASSLGISPLHF
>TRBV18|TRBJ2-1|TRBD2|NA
TGTGCCAGCTCACCACGTGCTCCTAGCGGGCGGGACAATGAGCAGTTCTTC
CASSPRAPSGRDNEQFF
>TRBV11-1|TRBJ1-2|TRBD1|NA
TGTGCCAGCAGCTTAGCTCCCACAGGGGGCTATGGCTACACCTTC
CASSLAPTGGYGYTF
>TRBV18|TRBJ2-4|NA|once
TGTGCCAGCTCACTCAGACCGCTGGAGAGCGGAGCCAAAAACATTCAGTACTTC
CASSLRPLESGAKNIQYF
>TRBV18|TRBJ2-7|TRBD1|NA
TGTGCCAGCTCACCAGTCGCCGGGACAGGGGGGTCCTACGAGCAGTACTTC
CASSPVAGTGGSYEQYF
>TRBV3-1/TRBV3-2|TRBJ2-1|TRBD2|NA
TGTGCCAGCAGCCCCTCCTGGACAACTAGCGGGAGTCGCAATGAGCAGTTCTTC
CASSPSWTTSGSRNEQFF
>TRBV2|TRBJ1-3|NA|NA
TGTGCCAGCAGTCCCTCAACAAGTACTGGAAACACCATATATTTT
CASSPSTSTGNTIYF
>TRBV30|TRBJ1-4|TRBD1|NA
TGTGCCTACGCACAGGGGGCGATCGAAAAACTGTTTTTT
CAYAQGAIEKLFF
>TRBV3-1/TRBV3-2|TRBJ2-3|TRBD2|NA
TGTGCCAGCAGCCCCTATAGCGGGGGGGCGGCAGATACGCAGTATTTT
CASSPYSGGAADTQYF
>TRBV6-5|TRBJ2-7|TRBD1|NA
TGTGCCAGCAGTCCAGGGGGTAGCGAGCAGTACTTC
CASSPGGSEQYF
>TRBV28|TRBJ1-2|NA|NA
TGTGCCAGCAGTCTACAGGGCCCCGCGTATGGCTACACCTTC
CASSLQGPAYGYTF
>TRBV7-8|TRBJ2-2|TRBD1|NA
TGTGCCAGCAGCGGATGGGGACAGCAGAACACCGGGGAGCTGTTTTTT
CASSGWGQQNTGELFF
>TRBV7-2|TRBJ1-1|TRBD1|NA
TGTGCCAGCAGCTTTGGGACAGCGAACACTGAAGCTTTCTTT
CASSFGTANTEAFF
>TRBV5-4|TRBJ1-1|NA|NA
TGTGCCAGCAGCTTGGATTTTTGGGACCTACAGAACACTGAAGCTTTCTTT
CASSLDFWDLQNTEAFF
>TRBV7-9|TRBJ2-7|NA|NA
TGTGCCAGCAGCTTAGCGACAGGTTTTAGCGAGCAGTACTTC
CASSLATGFSEQYF
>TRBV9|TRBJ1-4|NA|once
TGTGCCAGCACCGAGACAGCCGGAACTGCGGGTGGTAAACTGTTTTTT
CASTETAGTAGGKLFF
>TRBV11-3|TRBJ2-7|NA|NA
TGTGCCAGCAGCTTAGATATGGAGGGGAACCACGAGCAGTACTTC
CASSLDMEGNHEQYF
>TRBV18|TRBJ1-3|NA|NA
TGTGCCAGCTCACCACGGCTTGGACATAGCTCTGGAAACACCATATATTTT
CASSPRLGHSSGNTIYF
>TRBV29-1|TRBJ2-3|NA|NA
TGCAGCGTTACGATCCCGGGACACCCCACAGATACGCAGTATTTT
CSVTIPGHPTDTQYF
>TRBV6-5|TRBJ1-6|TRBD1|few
TGTGCCAGCAGTTCCCGGGGGACAGCATATTCACCCCTCCACTTT
CASSSRGTAYSPLHF
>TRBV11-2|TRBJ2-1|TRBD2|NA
TGTGCCAGCAGCCGTACTAGCGGGTACACCAATGAGCAGTTCTTC
CASSRTSGYTNEQFF
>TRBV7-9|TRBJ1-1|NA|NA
TGTGCCAGCAGCTTAAGGGAGTGGAGGGCTTTCTTT
CASSLREWRAFF
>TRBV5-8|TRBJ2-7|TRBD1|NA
TGTGCCAGCAGCTTGACGGGACAGTTTAACTACGAGCAGTACTTC
CASSLTGQFNYEQYF
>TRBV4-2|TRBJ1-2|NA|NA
TGTGCCAGCAGCCAAGAAGGGGCAACCGATGCGGCCTATGGCTACACCTTC
CASSQEGATDAAYGYTF
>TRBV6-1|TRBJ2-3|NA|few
TGTGCCAGCAGTGAAGAGGCAGGTGGCACAGATACGCAGTATTTT
CASSEEAGGTDTQYF